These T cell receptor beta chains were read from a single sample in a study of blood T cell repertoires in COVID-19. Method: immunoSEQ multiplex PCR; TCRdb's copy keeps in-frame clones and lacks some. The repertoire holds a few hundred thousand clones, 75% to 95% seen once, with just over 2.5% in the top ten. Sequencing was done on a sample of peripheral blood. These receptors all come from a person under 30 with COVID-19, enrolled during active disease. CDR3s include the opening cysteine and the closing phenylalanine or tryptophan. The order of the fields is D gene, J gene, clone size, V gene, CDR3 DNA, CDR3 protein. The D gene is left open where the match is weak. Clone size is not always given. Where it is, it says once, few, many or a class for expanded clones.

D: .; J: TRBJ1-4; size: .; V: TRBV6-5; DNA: TGTGCCAGCAGGGAGGTACCTAATGAAAAACTGTTTTTT; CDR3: CASREVPNEKLFF
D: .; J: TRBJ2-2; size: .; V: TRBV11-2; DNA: TGTGCCAGCAGCTTATTAGCGTCCACCGGGGAGCTGTTTTTT; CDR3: CASSLLASTGELFF
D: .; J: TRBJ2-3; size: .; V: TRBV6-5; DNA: TGTGCCAGCAGCCGGTCTATAAAGCCAGATACGCAGTATTTT; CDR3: CASSRSIKPDTQYF
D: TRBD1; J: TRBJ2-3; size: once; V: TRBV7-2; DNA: TGTGCCAGCAGCTTATTCGGGACAGGGCGTACAGATACGCAGTATTTT; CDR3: CASSLFGTGRTDTQYF
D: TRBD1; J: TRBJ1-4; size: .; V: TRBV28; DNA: TGTGCCAGCAGTCGCGGACAGGGACCTGAAAAACTGTTTTTT; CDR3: CASSRGQGPEKLFF
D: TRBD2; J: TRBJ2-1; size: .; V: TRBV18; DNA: TGTGCCAGCTCACTTGCAACCCCGGGACTAGCGAGTATTGAGCAGTTCTTC; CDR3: CASSLATPGLASIEQFF
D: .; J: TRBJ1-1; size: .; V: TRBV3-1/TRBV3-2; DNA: TGTGCCAGCAGACCCGGGACAATGAACACTGAAGCTTTCTTT; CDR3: CASRPGTMNTEAFF
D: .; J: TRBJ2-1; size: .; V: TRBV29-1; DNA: TGCAGCCCTAAGGGGGGGGCCTACAATGAGCAGTTCTTC; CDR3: CSPKGGAYNEQFF
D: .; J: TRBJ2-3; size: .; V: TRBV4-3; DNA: TGCGCCAGCAGCCCAAACAGGGTCTATACGCAGTATTTT; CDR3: CASSPNRVYTQYF
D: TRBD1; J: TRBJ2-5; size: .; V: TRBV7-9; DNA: TGTGCCAGCAGCTTAGGGGGACAGCCCCAAGAGACCCAGTACTTC; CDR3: CASSLGGQPQETQYF
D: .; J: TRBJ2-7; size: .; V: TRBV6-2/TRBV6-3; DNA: TGTGCCAGCAGTTACGGGACTTTTGAGCAGTACTTC; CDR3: CASSYGTFEQYF
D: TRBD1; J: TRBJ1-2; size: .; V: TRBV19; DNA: TGTGCCAGTAGTATCATTTCTTCAGGGGGCGGCGGCTACACCTTC; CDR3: CASSIISSGGGGYTF
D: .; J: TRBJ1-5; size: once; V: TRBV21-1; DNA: TGTGCCAGCAGCAAAGGGCTTAGCAATCAGCCCCAGCATTTT; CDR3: CASSKGLSNQPQHF
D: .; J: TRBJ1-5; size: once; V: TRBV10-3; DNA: TGTGCCATACGGGACACCAATCAGCCCCAGCATTTT; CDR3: CAIRDTNQPQHF
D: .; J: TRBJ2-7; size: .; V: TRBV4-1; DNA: TGCGCCAGCAGCCAAGTGCCCCGGGCCCCGGGGGAGCAGTACTTC; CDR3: CASSQVPRAPGEQYF